Listed below are T cell receptor beta chains from one sample, sequenced in a study of T cell responses to AZD1222 COVID-19 vaccine. Profiled with immunoSEQ multiplex PCR; TCRdb holds only in-frame clones, not every one. The sample shows 200,000 or so clones, about 94% of them seen only once. The input for sequencing was peripheral blood, taken on day 0 of AZD1222 vaccination. The receptors come from an adult in good health. Each CDR3 is given with its conserved first and last residue. Each record gives: D gene, J gene, clone size, V gene, CDR3 protein, CDR3 DNA. A D gene is named only where the DNA matches it firmly. Clone size is shown for a subset of rows, as once, few, many or a class of expanded clone.

d_call: NA
j_call: TRBJ2-7
clone_size: once
v_call: TRBV9
cdr3_aa: CASSVAPGGSYEQYF
cdr3_nt: TGTGCCAGCAGCGTAGCCCCAGGTGGGTCCTACGAGCAGTACTTC

d_call: TRBD1
j_call: TRBJ1-2
clone_size: NA
v_call: TRBV27
cdr3_aa: CASSPGGWGYGYTF
cdr3_nt: TGTGCCAGCAGTCCAGGGGGTTGGGGCTATGGCTACACCTTC

d_call: NA
j_call: TRBJ1-5
clone_size: NA
v_call: TRBV19
cdr3_aa: CASNPGRPSNQPQHF
cdr3_nt: TGTGCCAGTAACCCGGGACGCCCTAGCAATCAGCCCCAGCATTTT

d_call: NA
j_call: TRBJ1-5
clone_size: NA
v_call: TRBV7-6
cdr3_aa: CASSLGEGMSNQPQHF
cdr3_nt: TGTGCCAGCAGCTTAGGGGAGGGGATGAGCAATCAGCCCCAGCATTTT

d_call: NA
j_call: TRBJ2-7
clone_size: few
v_call: TRBV5-1
cdr3_aa: CASSGVGGTSYEQYF
cdr3_nt: TGCGCCAGCAGTGGCGTGGGGGGAACCTCCTACGAGCAGTACTTC

d_call: NA
j_call: TRBJ1-2
clone_size: NA
v_call: TRBV30
cdr3_aa: CASAENGYTF
cdr3_nt: TGTGCCTCCGCTGAGAATGGCTACACCTTC

d_call: TRBD1
j_call: TRBJ1-5
clone_size: NA
v_call: TRBV30
cdr3_aa: CAWSGQGAVTLNQPQHF
cdr3_nt: TGTGCCTGGAGTGGGCAGGGGGCGGTTACGTTAAATCAGCCCCAGCATTTT

d_call: TRBD1
j_call: TRBJ2-2
clone_size: NA
v_call: TRBV3-1/TRBV3-2
cdr3_aa: CASRDRRNTGELFF
cdr3_nt: TGTGCCAGCAGGGACAGGCGGAACACCGGGGAGCTGTTTTTT

d_call: NA
j_call: TRBJ2-5
clone_size: NA
v_call: TRBV6-5
cdr3_aa: CASSYSAVQETQYF
cdr3_nt: TGTGCCAGCAGTTACTCTGCGGTCCAAGAGACCCAGTACTTC

d_call: NA
j_call: TRBJ2-7
clone_size: NA
v_call: TRBV4-1
cdr3_aa: CASSRAALGYEQYF
cdr3_nt: TGCGCCAGCAGCCGGGCGGCCTTGGGCTACGAGCAGTACTTC

d_call: NA
j_call: TRBJ1-5
clone_size: NA
v_call: TRBV5-6
cdr3_aa: CASSLAGGNNQPQHF
cdr3_nt: TGTGCCAGCAGCTTGGCCGGGGGGAACAATCAGCCCCAGCATTTT

d_call: TRBD1
j_call: TRBJ1-4
clone_size: NA
v_call: TRBV19
cdr3_aa: CASRATGPGEKLFF
cdr3_nt: TGTGCCAGTAGGGCGACAGGGCCCGGTGAAAAACTGTTTTTT

d_call: NA
j_call: TRBJ1-1
clone_size: NA
v_call: TRBV18
cdr3_aa: CASSPSGNTEAFF
cdr3_nt: TGTGCCAGCTCACCATCAGGGAACACTGAAGCTTTCTTT

d_call: NA
j_call: TRBJ2-7
clone_size: NA
v_call: TRBV3-1/TRBV3-2
cdr3_aa: CASSQGDMGPYEQYF
cdr3_nt: TGTGCCAGCAGCCAAGGGGATATGGGGCCTTACGAGCAGTACTTC

d_call: TRBD1
j_call: TRBJ2-7
clone_size: once
v_call: TRBV6-5
cdr3_aa: CASSSPGQVSYEQYF
cdr3_nt: TGTGCCAGCAGTTCTCCGGGACAGGTCTCCTACGAGCAGTACTTC

d_call: NA
j_call: TRBJ1-1
clone_size: NA
v_call: TRBV14
cdr3_aa: CASSQVGGDVNTEAFF
cdr3_nt: TGTGCCAGCAGCCAAGTTGGAGGGGACGTGAACACTGAAGCTTTCTTT

d_call: NA
j_call: TRBJ2-1
clone_size: NA
v_call: TRBV19
cdr3_aa: CASSIVAHQGSFF
cdr3_nt: TGTGCCAGTAGTATAGTTGCCCACCAAGGTTCGTTCTTC

d_call: NA
j_call: TRBJ1-3
clone_size: NA
v_call: TRBV2
cdr3_aa: CASSDFVQSSGNTIYF
cdr3_nt: TGTGCCAGCAGTGATTTTGTCCAGAGCTCTGGAAACACCATATATTTT

d_call: TRBD1
j_call: TRBJ1-4
clone_size: NA
v_call: TRBV28
cdr3_aa: CASSLPQGAGEKLFF
cdr3_nt: TGTGCCAGCAGTTTACCACAGGGGGCTGGAGAAAAACTGTTTTTT

d_call: TRBD1
j_call: TRBJ2-7
clone_size: NA
v_call: TRBV6-5
cdr3_aa: CASRRDRGRNEQYF
cdr3_nt: TGTGCCAGCAGAAGGGACAGGGGCAGAAACGAGCAGTACTTC

d_call: TRBD1
j_call: TRBJ1-1
clone_size: NA
v_call: TRBV6-5
cdr3_aa: CASIGDRARNTEAFF
cdr3_nt: TGTGCCAGCATCGGGGACAGGGCCAGGAACACTGAAGCTTTCTTT

d_call: TRBD1
j_call: TRBJ1-5
clone_size: NA
v_call: TRBV4-2
cdr3_aa: CASSPGDRGAQPQHF
cdr3_nt: TGTGCCAGCAGCCCGGGGGACAGGGGCGCTCAGCCCCAGCATTTT

d_call: NA
j_call: TRBJ2-2
clone_size: NA
v_call: TRBV5-1
cdr3_aa: CASSLRPATGELFF
cdr3_nt: TGCGCCAGCAGCCTAAGACCAGCCACCGGGGAGCTGTTTTTT

d_call: NA
j_call: TRBJ2-2
clone_size: NA
v_call: TRBV27
cdr3_aa: CASSPVFGGTGELFF
cdr3_nt: TGTGCCAGCAGCCCGGTCTTCGGAGGTACCGGGGAGCTGTTTTTT

d_call: TRBD2
j_call: TRBJ2-1
clone_size: NA
v_call: TRBV10-3
cdr3_aa: CAISERLAGSNEQFF
cdr3_nt: TGTGCCATCAGTGAGAGGCTAGCGGGCTCCAATGAGCAGTTCTTC

d_call: NA
j_call: TRBJ2-2
clone_size: NA
v_call: TRBV3-1/TRBV3-2
cdr3_aa: CASSPHQGSTGELFF
cdr3_nt: TGTGCCAGCAGCCCCCACCAGGGATCCACCGGGGAGCTGTTTTTT

d_call: TRBD2
j_call: TRBJ2-5
clone_size: NA
v_call: TRBV7-3
cdr3_aa: CASSPLAGGVETQYF
cdr3_nt: TGTGCCAGCAGCCCACTAGCGGGAGGAGTGGAGACCCAGTACTTC

d_call: TRBD1
j_call: TRBJ1-2
clone_size: NA
v_call: TRBV29-1
cdr3_aa: CSVDIRGRGYTF
cdr3_nt: TGCAGCGTTGACATCAGGGGGCGCGGCTACACCTTC

d_call: TRBD2
j_call: TRBJ2-1
clone_size: NA
v_call: TRBV27
cdr3_aa: CASSPLLAGGPNEQFF
cdr3_nt: TGTGCCAGCAGTCCCCTCTTGGCGGGAGGGCCCAATGAGCAGTTCTTC

d_call: TRBD2
j_call: TRBJ2-2
clone_size: NA
v_call: TRBV11-2
cdr3_aa: CASSPIAGGLAGELFF
cdr3_nt: TGTGCCAGCAGCCCCATAGCGGGAGGGCTGGCCGGGGAGCTGTTTTTT